The rows below give T cell receptor beta chains drawn from one sample of a study of beta chain features in type 1 diabetes. Here immunoSEQ multiplex PCR was the method, and the copy in TCRdb shows in-frame clones only, minus some. This sample has about 160,000 clones, with about 10% found just once. Sequences were obtained from central memory CD4+ T cells from blood. The receptor source for this set is a woman aged 25-40 years with type 1 diabetes. Each CDR3 is given with its conserved first and last residue. Each record gives: J gene, V gene, D gene, clone size, CDR3 DNA, CDR3 protein. The D gene is left open where the match is weak. Not every row has a clone size; where given, it reads once, few, many or a size class.

TRBJ1-5	TRBV4-1	TRBD1	few	TGCGCCAGCAGCCAAGAGGGCAGGGGGCATGGACAGCCCCAGCATTTT	CASSQEGRGHGQPQHF
TRBJ2-1	TRBV7-9	TRBD2	-	TGTGCCAGCAATAGCGGGAGGGCGGGAAATGAGCAGTTCTTC	CASNSGRAGNEQFF
TRBJ2-3	TRBV6-5	-	few	TGTGCCAGTGAGGGAATCTGGGGGCAGGTAGATACGCAGTATTTT	CASEGIWGQVDTQYF
TRBJ2-7	TRBV16	TRBD1	few	TGTGCCAGCAGCCCTCGGGACAGGGGCCTCGAGCAGTACTTC	CASSPRDRGLEQYF
TRBJ2-2	TRBV30	TRBD2	few	TGTGCCTGGAGGCGCGGGAGAGGGACCGGGGAGCTGTTTTTT	CAWRRGRGTGELFF
TRBJ1-4	TRBV18	-	once	TGTGCCAGCTCACCACCGGGCAGGGTGTTTGAAAAACTGTTTTTT	CASSPPGRVFEKLFF
TRBJ2-5	TRBV29-1	TRBD2	few	TGCAGCGTTGCGCTAGCGGCTATAGAGACCCAGTACTTC	CSVALAAIETQYF
TRBJ1-5	TRBV30	-	-	TGTGCCTGGAGTGTATCCGGGGATCAGCCCCAGCATTTT	CAWSVSGDQPQHF
TRBJ2-2	TRBV2	-	-	TGTGCCAGCAGTGTCCCCGGGAGTCGTACCGGGGAGCTGTTTTTT	CASSVPGSRTGELFF
TRBJ2-1	TRBV6-6	-	-	TGTGCCACTCAGGAGGCCCTCGGGCCTGAGCAGTTCTTC	CATQEALGPEQFF
TRBJ2-3	TRBV6-6	TRBD2	few	TGTGCCAGCAGTTACTCAAGTAGCGGGAGGGGGCAGTATTTT	CASSYSSSGRGQYF
TRBJ2-1	TRBV5-4	TRBD2	-	TGTGCCAGCAGCCCGGGAGTAGCGGGAGGGAATGAGCAGTTCTTC	CASSPGVAGGNEQFF
TRBJ2-7	TRBV7-9	-	-	TGTGCCAGCAGCTTAGGGACATACTACGAGCAGTACTTC	CASSLGTYYEQYF
TRBJ1-2	TRBV29-1	-	many	TGCAGCGTTGAAGATCGCGGGGAGGGCTACACCTTC	CSVEDRGEGYTF
TRBJ2-6	TRBV13	-	few	TGTGCCAGCAGCTTACAGGGGTTTGATGGGGCCAACGTCCTGACTTTC	CASSLQGFDGANVLTF
TRBJ2-3	TRBV7-3	-	few	TGTGCCAGCAGCTTAACTAGCGGTCGAGCGGGCACAGATACGCAGTATTTT	CASSLTSGRAGTDTQYF
TRBJ1-4	TRBV19	-	-	TGTGCCAGTAGTGTCCGGACGGACAACAATGAAAAACTGTTTTTT	CASSVRTDNNEKLFF
TRBJ2-1	TRBV29-1	-	few	TGCAGCGTTCTAGTCAATGAGCAGTTCTTC	CSVLVNEQFF
TRBJ2-1	TRBV7-9	-	-	TGTGCCAGCAGCTTCGTCCTATCTCGGAGAGATGAGCAGTTCTTC	CASSFVLSRRDEQFF
TRBJ2-1	TRBV15	TRBD2	-	TGTGCCACCAGCAGAGATCAGCGGGAGGGCCGGTTCTTC	CATSRDQREGRFF
TRBJ2-3	TRBV29-1	TRBD1	-	TGCAGCGCCTCCGGGACAGGGAGCGGGCTGCAGTATTTT	CSASGTGSGLQYF
TRBJ1-2	TRBV7-2	-	few	TGTGCCAGCAGCTTAGGGTCCGGGTTAGCCGGGGGCTACACCTTC	CASSLGSGLAGGYTF
TRBJ2-7	TRBV19	TRBD1	-	TGTGCCAGTAGTCCCCGGGACAGGGGCTCCGACGAGCAGTACTTC	CASSPRDRGSDEQYF
TRBJ2-7	TRBV5-1	-	-	TGCGCCAGCAGCTCGGACAGCAGATTCTCCTACGAGCAGTACTTC	CASSSDSRFSYEQYF
TRBJ2-1	TRBV12-5	TRBD1	-	TGTGCTAGTGGTTCTGGACAGGCCCTGGATGAGCAGTTCTTC	CASGSGQALDEQFF
TRBJ1-3	TRBV18	TRBD1	-	TGTGCCAGCTCACAAGGACAGGGGAACACCATATATTTT	CASSQGQGNTIYF
TRBJ2-1	TRBV7-9	-	-	TGTGCCAGCAGCTTAGCGCAGTTATCCAATGAGCAGTTCTTC	CASSLAQLSNEQFF
TRBJ1-2	TRBV9	TRBD1	few	TGTGCCAGCAGCCCGACAGGGGAGTATGGCTACACCTTC	CASSPTGEYGYTF
TRBJ2-5	TRBV5-1	TRBD2	few	TGCGCCAGCAGCGAGGGACTAGCGGGAGGATATGAGACCCAGTACTTC	CASSEGLAGGYETQYF
TRBJ2-1	TRBV9	-	few	TGTGCCAGCAGCGTAGTGGGCGGGACTTACAATGAGCAGTTCTTC	CASSVVGGTYNEQFF
TRBJ2-1	TRBV23-1	TRBD2	few	TGCGCCAGCAGTCACCAGCGGGACTTGAATGAGCAGTTCTTC	CASSHQRDLNEQFF
TRBJ2-7	TRBV5-1	-	few	TGCGCCAGCAGCTTGGGGCAGGACAGCGAGCAGTACTTC	CASSLGQDSEQYF
TRBJ2-7	TRBV29-1	-	-	TGCAGCGTCAAGGAGACTAGTCACCCCTACGAGCAGTACTTC	CSVKETSHPYEQYF
TRBJ1-5	TRBV19	-	few	TGTGCCAGTGAAGGGACACGTAATCAGCCCCAGCATTTT	CASEGTRNQPQHF
TRBJ1-1	TRBV2	-	-	TGTGCCAGCAGCCTGATAGTACCTGAAGCTTTCTTT	CASSLIVPEAFF
TRBJ1-2	TRBV5-1	-	few	TGCGCCAGCAGTTCCAGCGGTGGCTACACCTTC	CASSSSGGYTF
TRBJ2-1	TRBV5-1	TRBD2	-	TGCGCCAGCAGCTTACTAGCGGGTTCCTACAATGAGCAGTTCTTC	CASSLLAGSYNEQFF
TRBJ2-7	TRBV7-9	TRBD2	few	TGTGCCAGCAGTGTCGGGGGGAGGATGTCCTACGAGCAGTACTTC	CASSVGGRMSYEQYF
TRBJ2-7	TRBV15	-	-	TGTGCCACCAGCAGCCGGGGTTACACCTACGAGCAGTACTTC	CATSSRGYTYEQYF
TRBJ2-1	TRBV6-5	-	few	TGTGCCAGCAGTTACTCTGCGGGCTCCTACAATGAGCAGTTCTTC	CASSYSAGSYNEQFF
TRBJ1-4	TRBV5-1	-	-	TGCGCCAGCAGCTTGAAGGGGATTAATGAAAAACTGTTTTTT	CASSLKGINEKLFF
TRBJ2-5	TRBV9	TRBD2	few	TGTGCCAGCAGCGTAGACCTCCAGCGGGAGGGCCAAGAGACCCAGTACTTC	CASSVDLQREGQETQYF
TRBJ1-2	TRBV27	-	few	TGTGCCAGCAGTTTATCGCGGGGGCAGGGTCGGCTTCTAGGCTACACCTTC	CASSLSRGQGRLLGYTF
TRBJ2-7	TRBV5-6	TRBD2	few	TGTGCCAGCAGCGCGGGACTAGCGGGAGCCTACGAGCAGTACTTC	CASSAGLAGAYEQYF
TRBJ2-7	TRBV29-1	TRBD1	few	TGCAGCGTCGCACCCCGGGACAGGGGAAAGCAGTACTTC	CSVAPRDRGKQYF
TRBJ2-7	TRBV11-3	-	-	TGTGCCAGCAGCTCAGATAGTATACGGGGCTACGAGCAGTACTTC	CASSSDSIRGYEQYF
TRBJ2-7	TRBV6-5	TRBD2	-	TGTGCCAGTCGGTTGGGACTAGCGGGAGTACCGTACTTC	CASRLGLAGVPYF
TRBJ1-5	TRBV19	-	few	TGTGCCAGTTCATCGGGACTCAATCAGCCCCAGCATTTT	CASSSGLNQPQHF
TRBJ2-1	TRBV5-6	TRBD2	few	TGTGCCAGCAGGAACCTAGCGGGAGGTGATGAGCAGTTCTTC	CASRNLAGGDEQFF
TRBJ2-2	TRBV14	-	few	TGTGCCAGCAGCCCTTTATCGGTTGCCACCGGGGAGCTGTTTTTT	CASSPLSVATGELFF
TRBJ1-2	TRBV6-1	-	few	TGTGCCAGCAGTGCGCGGGGTGGCTATGGCTACACCTTC	CASSARGGYGYTF
TRBJ2-4	TRBV2	-	many	TGTGCCAGCAGTGAATTGACTAGTTGGTTCCGGGCCAAAAACATTCAGTACTTC	CASSELTSWFRAKNIQYF
TRBJ2-7	TRBV11-2	-	few	TGTGCCAGCAGCTTAGGCCTACTCGAGCAGTACTTC	CASSLGLLEQYF
TRBJ2-2	TRBV4-1	TRBD1	-	TGCGCCAGCAGCCAAGGGGCGGACAGGGGGACAAGAGCCGGGGAGCTGTTTTTT	CASSQGADRGTRAGELFF
TRBJ1-1	TRBV12-5	-	few	TGTGCTAGTGGTACCGAGGGGGGGAGCACTGAAGCTTTCTTT	CASGTEGGSTEAFF
TRBJ2-7	TRBV20-1	-	-	TGCAGTGCTAACGGGTACTACGAGCAGTACTTC	CSANGYYEQYF
TRBJ1-1	TRBV7-2	-	few	TGTGCCAGCAGCTTAGCCGGTTTCCAGGGTGAAGCTTTCTTT	CASSLAGFQGEAFF
TRBJ2-7	TRBV9	-	few	TGTGCCAGCAGCCCAAACCTGGGAGCGGGCTACGAGCAGTACTTC	CASSPNLGAGYEQYF
TRBJ2-3	TRBV4-1	-	-	TGCGCCAGCAGCCAATCGGGAGATCTCACAGATACGCAGTATTTT	CASSQSGDLTDTQYF